This T cell receptor (beta chain) is drawn from a study of HIV-infected patients and healthy controls. Study-level findings and limits: Compared with healthy controls, HIV-infected patients showed less CDR3 sharing between individuals.

Within the sample, this clonotype is medium-sized (0.01 to 0.1%). What it recognizes is unknown. All unsorted peripheral T cells were captured because whole blood was used without fractionation. 500 ng RNA was reverse transcribed with alpha and beta constant-region primers. Alpha and beta chain libraries were made separately by chain-specific third strand synthesis with multiplexing indices. TCRdb processed the 5' RACE reads anew with MiXCR; each CDR3 protein has one entry. The table lists about 4,200 distinct CDR3 sequences, 10% to 15% of them singletons, with approximately 15% in the top ten. Deletions cut 5 bases from V and 1 base from J, with 6 bases between. CDR3 length: 12 residues. Germline CDR1 MNHEY, CDR2 SVGAGI.

The chain links TRBV6-5 to TRBJ2-7; unclear D gene. This material consisted of blood, taken before antiretroviral therapy. The receptor comes from an adult with HIV infection. CDR3 in DNA: TGTGCCAGCAGTGAGACGTCCTACGAGCAGTACTTC. Amino acids: CASSETSYEQYF.